These 26 T cell receptor beta chains were all obtained from the same sample, sequenced in a study of blood T cell repertoires in COVID-19. Assay: immunoSEQ multiplex PCR; the TCRdb copy retains only in-frame clones and omits some. The repertoire holds 60,000 to 75,000 clones, 87% seen once, with around a fifth in the top ten. The sequencing sample was made of peripheral blood. The source of these receptors is a woman of 80 years or more with acute or convalescent COVID-19.

This sequence joins TRBV11-2 and TRBJ2-2, with 9 bases aligning to TRBD2. The CDR3 runs 17 residues. CDR1 is SGHAT and CDR2 is FQNNGV in the germline V gene. V dropped 7 bases and J dropped 4; count of bases not matched to a gene: 13. Written as DNA, the CDR3 is TGTGCCAGCACCACGGTCACGGCGGGGGGGCGCACCGGGGAGCTGTTTTTT. Translated: CASTTVTAGGRTGELFF.

The chain combines TRBV19 with TRBJ2-3; 11 nucleotides align to TRBD2. J gave up 2 bases and V 4 bases, and 5 bases lay outside the gene matches. The CDR3 is made up of 16 amino acids. Germline-derived CDR1 and CDR2 are LNHDA and SQIVND (reference sequence). As DNA, the CDR3 is TGTGCCAGTAGTACCCGACTAGCGGGGACCACAGATACGCAGTATTTT. Translation gives CASSTRLAGTTDTQYF. The entire variable domain, with the rest obtained from reference TRBV19 and TRBJ2-3, is as follows: DGGITQSPKYLFRKEGQNVTLSCEQNLNHDAMYWYRQDPGQGLRLIYYSQIVNDFQKGDIAEGYSVSREKKESFPLTVTSAQKNPTAFYLCASSTRLAGTTDTQYFGPGTRLTVL.

This chain links TRBV3-1 (or the pseudogene TRBV3-2) with TRBJ2-5; 9 nucleotides match TRBD2. Trimming took 3 bases from V and 2 from J; bases not matched to a gene: 4. The germline V gene encodes CDR1 LGHDT and CDR2 YNNKEL (reference sequence). The CDR3 covers 15 residues. CDR3 sequence: CASSHVGLAQETQYF. The CDR3 DNA sequence: TGTGCCAGCAGCCACGTCGGACTAGCGCAAGAGACCCAGTACTTC.

V gene TRBV6-5 combines with J gene TRBJ2-7; D gene unclear. CDR1 and CDR2 from the germline V gene are MNHEY and SVGAGI. The CDR3 runs to 14 residues. Deletions cut 6 bases from V and 3 bases from J, with 15 bases between. The CDR3, as DNA: TGTGCCAGCAGGTTGGGCTGGGCCAGCTACGAGCAGTACTTC. Its translation is CASRLGWASYEQYF.

This clone came up once. V and J are TRBV4-2 and TRBJ2-3; D gene unclear. The V gene's germline CDR1 is LGHNA and CDR2 YNFKEQ. Trimming took off 3 bases at V and 0 bases at J, with 7 bases between the two ends. This CDR3 is built from 14 residues. The CDR3: CASSHGGSTDTQYF. The CDR3 DNA reads TGTGCCAGCAGCCACGGCGGAAGCACAGATACGCAGTATTTT.

The J gene is TRBJ2-3, the V gene TRBV4-1; possible D gene TRBD1, 5 bases. CDR1 MGHRA and CDR2 YSYEKL come from the germline V gene. V lost 0 bases, J lost 5 bases, and 12 bases lay in between. The CDR3 runs 15 residues. In DNA form, the CDR3 reads TGCGCCAGCAGCCAAGATAGCAGGGCAGAAGATACGCAGTATTTT. Its translation is CASSQDSRAEDTQYF.

The V gene is TRBV30, the J gene TRBJ2-3; 7 bases align to TRBD2. The germline V gene encodes CDR1 GTSNPN and CDR2 SVGIG (reference sequence). Germline trimming cut 7 bases from V and 7 bases from J; bases unmatched to any gene: 14. CDR3 length equals 14 residues. The CDR3: CASRWAGARHTQYF. The DNA of the CDR3 is TGTGCCTCGCGGTGGGCGGGAGCTAGGCATACGCAGTATTTT.

This clone was counted a few times. The chain uses TRBV5-1 and TRBJ2-1, with a weak D call TRBD2 (6 bases). The V end was cut by 4 bases, the J end by 9 bases, with 20 bases between. Germline V gene sequence: CDR1 SGHRS, CDR2 YFSETQ. This CDR3 spans 15 amino acids. The CDR3 sequence: CASSQAGREGGEQFF. In nucleotides, the CDR3 is TGCGCCAGCAGCCAGGCGGGTAGAGAGGGAGGTGAGCAGTTCTTC.

This chain connects TRBV6-6 to TRBJ1-5; D is possibly TRBD1 (6 bases). There are 15 residues in the CDR3. Germline CDR1 is MNHNY and CDR2 is SVGAGI (reference sequence). With 1 base removed from V and 8 bases from J, the gap between germline ends came to 15 bases. The CDR3 protein is CASSYYYRELKPQHF. CDR3 DNA sequence: TGTGCCAGCAGTTACTATTACAGGGAATTGAAGCCCCAGCATTTT.

The rearrangement uses TRBV18 and TRBJ2-3; 7 nucleotides line up with TRBD2. V shed 3 bases, J shed 1 base, and the junction held 7 bases outside the gene matches. The CDR3 runs to 16 residues. CDR1 is KGHSH and CDR2 is LQKENI in the germline V gene. The CDR3 DNA sequence: TGTGCCAGCTCACCGTTGGCTAGCGGCCGCACAGATACGCAGTATTTT. Protein product: CASSPLASGRTDTQYF. Drawing the rest from reference TRBV18 and TRBJ2-3, the complete variable domain is NAGVMQNPRHLVRRRGQEARLRCSPMKGHSHVYWYRQLPEEGLKFMVYLQKENIIDESGMPKERFSAEFPKEGPSILRIQQVVRGDSAAYFCASSPLASGRTDTQYFGPGTRLTVL.

The chain couples TRBV5-4 to TRBJ2-2, with 7 bases that match TRBD1. There are 15 residues in the CDR3. Germline trimming cut 4 bases from V and 0 bases from J; bases unmatched to any gene: 3. CDR1 is SGHNT and CDR2 is YYREEE in the germline V gene (reference sequence). The CDR3 sequence is CASSLGTANTGELFF. Here the CDR3 DNA reads TGTGCCAGCAGCCTAGGGACAGCGAACACCGGGGAGCTGTTTTTT.

This clone was recorded only once. The rearrangement uses TRBV4-3 and TRBJ1-4; D may be TRBD1 (5 bases). Germline lookup yields CDR1 LGHNA and CDR2 YSLEER. V shed 0 bases and J shed 10 bases, with 9 bases lying between them. There are 13 residues in the CDR3. Written as DNA, the CDR3 is TGCGCCAGCAGCCAAGATCAGGGAAGAAAACTGTTTTTT. Protein sequence: CASSQDQGRKLFF.

J is TRBJ1-5 and V is TRBV6-1; D unclear. Trimming took off 4 bases at V and 5 bases at J, with 18 bases between the two ends. Per the germline V gene, CDR1 is MNHNS and CDR2 is SASEGT. CDR3 length equals 16 residues. The CDR3 region is CASSGREPARDQPQHF. In DNA, the CDR3 is TGTGCCAGCAGTGGCCGGGAACCTGCCCGAGATCAGCCCCAGCATTTT.

The gene calls are TRBV12-3 or TRBV12-4 and TRBJ1-2; D is unclear. V lost 6 bases and J lost 4, with 12 bases in between. CDR3 size: 13 residues. This chain's CDR3 is CASSLTGSYGYTF. In DNA form, the CDR3 reads TGTGCCAGCAGCTTAACCGGGAGCTATGGCTACACCTTC.

This sequence joins TRBV28 and TRBJ2-3, with TRBD2 as a possible D gene (6 bases). In germline, CDR1 is MDHEN, CDR2 SYDVKM. Trimming shortened V by 6 bases and J by 6 bases, and 16 bases separated the two germline ends. This CDR3 spans 14 amino acids. CDR3 amino acids: CASRFSGPGDTQYF. CDR3 DNA: TGTGCCAGCAGATTCAGCGGGCCCGGGGATACGCAGTATTTT.

This chain links TRBV6-6 with TRBJ2-7, with 12 bases lining up with TRBD2. Trimming at V came to 5 bases and at J to 1 base, leaving 3 bases not matched to a gene. The CDR3 is made up of 15 amino acids. The germline CDR1 and CDR2 sequences are MNHNY and SVGAGI (reference sequence). The CDR3 is CASSTTSGGSYEQYF. The CDR3 DNA reads as TGTGCCAGCAGTACGACTAGCGGGGGATCCTACGAGCAGTACTTC.

This chain joins TRBV6-5 and TRBJ2-7; 8 bases fit TRBD2. Germline CDR1 MNHEY, CDR2 SVGAGI. CDR3 length: 14 amino acids. The ends lost 6 bases at V and 2 bases at J; junction bases unmatched: 6. As DNA, the CDR3 is TGTGCCAGCAGAAGGACTAGCCTAGCCTACGAGCAGTACTTC. Its protein product is CASRRTSLAYEQYF.

This rearrangement joins TRBV6-1 to TRBJ1-2, with D unclear. Germline loops: CDR1 MNHNS, CDR2 SASEGT. CDR3 size: 12 residues. V was trimmed by 2 bases and J by 4 bases, leaving 5 bases between them. In DNA, the CDR3 is TGTGCCAGCAGTGAAAACAGCTATGGCTACACCTTC. Its translation: CASSENSYGYTF.

The J gene is TRBJ1-5, the V gene TRBV29-1; D is unresolved. Trimming removed 4 bases from V and 2 bases from J, with 18 bases in between. The CDR3 is 16 amino acids. In germline, CDR1 is SQVTM, CDR2 ANQGSEA. The CDR3: CSVAQGGGIGNQPQHF. CDR3 nucleotide sequence: TGCAGCGTTGCCCAAGGAGGTGGGATAGGCAATCAGCCCCAGCATTTT.

This clone was detected a few times. The rearrangement links TRBV28 to TRBJ2-1; TRBD2 agrees at 14 bases. The germline V gene encodes CDR1 MDHEN and CDR2 SYDVKM. V was pared by 7 bases and J by 1 base, with 3 bases of the junction left unmatched. CDR3 size: 16 residues. The CDR3 DNA is TGTGCCAGCACCCGACTAGCGGGAGGGTCCTACAATGAGCAGTTCTTC. This gives the protein CASTRLAGGSYNEQFF.

The gene calls are TRBV10-3 and TRBJ1-1, with D tentatively TRBD1 (5 bases). V was trimmed by 8 bases and J by 0 bases, leaving 10 bases between them. This CDR3 has 13 residues. The germline V gene has CDR1 ENHRY and CDR2 SYGVKD. CDR3 sequence (DNA): TGTGCCATCCGTCCAGGGTTGAACACTGAAGCTTTCTTT. It is translated as CAIRPGLNTEAFF.

The chain joins TRBV13 to TRBJ2-7; the match to TRBD1 covers 7 bases. This CDR3 has 14 amino acids. The germline V gene encodes CDR1 PRHDT and CDR2 FYEKMQ (reference sequence). Trimming at V came to 3 bases and at J to 6 bases, leaving 8 bases not matched to a gene. The CDR3 loop is CASSLTGKRTEQYF. CDR3 coding DNA: TGTGCCAGCAGCTTGACAGGGAAAAGGACCGAGCAGTACTTC.

The V gene is TRBV14, the J gene TRBJ1-6; 7 bases match TRBD1. The CDR3 extends over 15 amino acids. Trimming at V came to 4 bases and at J to 10 bases, leaving 10 bases not matched to a gene. CDR1 SGHDN and CDR2 FVKESK come from the germline V gene. The CDR3 region is CASSPYRGRQSPLHF. CDR3 DNA: TGTGCCAGCAGCCCTTACAGGGGCCGGCAATCACCCCTCCACTTT.

The gene calls are TRBV28 and TRBJ1-4, with 7 bases lining up with TRBD1. The CDR3 runs to 16 residues. The ends lost 3 bases at V and 6 bases at J; junction bases unmatched: 10. CDR1 MDHEN and CDR2 SYDVKM come from the germline V gene. The CDR3 coding sequence is TGTGCCAGCAGTTTCGGGTGGCGCAGGGGGTATGAAAAACTGTTTTTT. Encoded protein: CASSFGWRRGYEKLFF.

The chain is built from TRBV5-1 and TRBJ1-3; 11 nucleotides align to TRBD1. With 0 bases clipped from V and 0 bases from J, the junction kept 5 bases outside the gene matches. CDR3 length: 18 residues. From germline, CDR1 is SGHRS and CDR2 YFSETQ. CDR3 region: CASSLVSGTGGSGNTIYF. The CDR3 bases are TGCGCCAGCAGCTTGGTATCCGGGACAGGGGGCTCTGGAAACACCATATATTTT.

The chain links TRBV19 to TRBJ2-2; 8 positions agree with TRBD2. Unmatched junction bases numbered 7, after V lost 6 bases and J lost 1 base. Germline lookup yields CDR1 LNHDA and CDR2 SQIVND (reference sequence). This CDR3 has 16 amino acids. CDR3 DNA sequence: TGTGCCAGTAGCCCTGGACTAGCCGGGAACACCGGGGAGCTGTTTTTT. Translating it yields CASSPGLAGNTGELFF.